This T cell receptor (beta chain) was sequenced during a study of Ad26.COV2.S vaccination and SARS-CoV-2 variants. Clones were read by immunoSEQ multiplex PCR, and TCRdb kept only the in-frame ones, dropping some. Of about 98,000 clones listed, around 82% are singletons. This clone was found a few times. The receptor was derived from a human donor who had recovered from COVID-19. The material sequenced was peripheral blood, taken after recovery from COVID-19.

CDR3 protein: CASGPGVETQYF. CDR3 bases: TGTGCTAGTGGTCCGGGGGTAGAGACCCAGTACTTC. This chain links TRBV12-5 with TRBJ2-5; D may be TRBD2 (6 bases). CDR1 LGHNT and CDR2 FRNRAP come from the germline V gene. The CDR3 is 12 amino acids. Trimming took 5 bases from V and 4 from J, leaving 8 bases between them.